A selection of T cell receptor beta chains follows, all from one sample in a study of T cells in Graves' hyperthyroidism and ophthalmopathy. TCRdb analysed the multiplex PCR reads with MiXCR anew, one entry per CDR3 protein. The sample shows some 650,000 distinct CDR3 sequences, approximately 16% of them seen only once. Sequences were obtained from blood. Receptor source: a woman aged 40 to 55 with Graves' ophthalmopathy. Each CDR3 is given with its conserved first and last residue. D genes are given only for firm matches. Not every row has a clone size; where given, it reads once, few, many or a size class.

NA | TRBJ2-1 | TRBV7-9 | NA | CASSRQTLSYNEQSF | TGTGCCAGCAGCCGACAGACCCTATCCTACAATGAGCAGTCCTTC
many | TRBJ2-3 | TRBV7-9 | TRBD1 | CASSPRTGVTDTQYF | TGTGCCAGCAGCCCCCGGACAGGGGTTACAGATACGCAGTATTTT
many | TRBJ2-3 | TRBV19 | NA | CASSIASSTDTQYF | TGTGCCAGTAGTATAGCGTCGAGCACAGATACGCAGTATTTT
many | TRBJ1-1 | TRBV20-1 | NA | CSAREQGRPTEAFF | TGCAGTGCTAGAGAGCAGGGAAGGCCCACTGAAGCTTTCTTT
many | TRBJ2-1 | TRBV18 | NA | CASSGTGMVYEQFF | TGTGCCAGCTCCGGGACTGGGATGGTCTATGAGCAGTTCTTC
many | TRBJ2-1 | TRBV30 | NA | CAWRSLSNEQFF | TGTGCCTGGAGATCCTTATCCAATGAGCAGTTCTTC
many | TRBJ1-1 | TRBV11-2 | NA | CASGTLTDLEAFF | TGTGCCAGCGGAACTTTGACGGACCTTGAAGCTTTCTTT
NA | TRBJ1-2 | TRBV28 | TRBD1 | CASTSPQGAGGYTF | TGTGCCAGCACCAGCCCCCAGGGGGCTGGTGGCTACACCTTC
NA | TRBJ2-1 | TRBV20-1 | TRBD2 | CSARDLSGRVGNEQFF | TGCAGTGCTAGAGACCTTAGCGGGAGGGTAGGAAATGAGCAGTTCTTC
few | TRBJ1-2 | TRBV3-1 | NA | CASSRSMGGYGGYTF | TGTGCCAGCAGCCGTTCAATGGGGGGGTATGGTGGCTACACCTTC
NA | TRBJ2-1 | TRBV9 | TRBD2 | CASSVVPSGYNEQFF | TGTGCCAGCAGCGTAGTTCCTAGCGGGTACAATGAGCAGTTCTTC
many | TRBJ2-7 | TRBV20-1 | NA | CSAREDEQYF | TGCAGTGCTAGAGAGGACGAGCAGTACTTC
few | TRBJ2-2 | TRBV6-2/TRBV6-3 | TRBD2 | CASSRLAGTTGELFF | TGTGCCAGCAGTCGACTAGCGGGGACCACCGGGGAGCTGTTTTTT
many | TRBJ2-7 | TRBV5-1 | NA | CASSLAGFGLEQYF | TGCGCCAGCAGCTTGGCCGGGTTCGGTTTGGAGCAGTACTTC
few | TRBJ1-3 | TRBV5-1 | NA | CASSVHLDGGSSGNTIYF | TGCGCCAGCAGCGTCCATTTGGACGGTGGATCCTCTGGAAACACCATATATTTT
many | TRBJ2-3 | TRBV11-2 | TRBD2 | CASSFGTSNTDTQYF | TGTGCCAGCAGCTTCGGGACTAGCAACACAGATACGCAGTATTTT
few | TRBJ2-3 | TRBV3-1 | TRBD2 | CASSPLRAGGPVPGTDTQYF | TGTGCCAGCTCACCACTCAGAGCGGGAGGGCCGGTCCCCGGCACAGATACGCAGTATTTT
NA | TRBJ2-2 | TRBV20-1 | NA | CSARTEFGELFF | TGCAGTGCGCGGACAGAGTTCGGGGAGCTGTTTTTT
many | TRBJ1-5 | TRBV20-1 | NA | CSAPQGPNQPQHF | TGCAGTGCCCCACAGGGCCCCAATCAGCCCCAGCATTTT
NA | TRBJ1-1 | TRBV18 | NA | CASSPVRENTEAFF | TGTGCCAGCTCACCAGTGCGGGAAAACACTGAAGCTTTCTTT
many | TRBJ2-2 | TRBV20-1 | NA | CSARLAANTGELFF | TGCAGTGCTAGACTAGCAGCCAACACCGGGGAGCTGTTTTTT
NA | TRBJ1-4 | TRBV16 | TRBD1 | CASSQGTGVADEKLFF | TGTGCCAGCAGCCAAGGGACAGGAGTCGCTGATGAAAAACTGTTTTTT
few | TRBJ2-5 | TRBV10-2 | NA | CASSQGWRQETQYF | TGCGCCAGCAGTCAAGGGTGGCGGCAAGAGACCCAGTACTTC
NA | TRBJ2-7 | TRBV11-1 | NA | CASSWVGGEQYF | TGTGCCAGCAGCTGGGTGGGCGGCGAGCAGTACTTC
few | TRBJ2-2 | TRBV14 | NA | CASSPWASGELFF | TGTGCCAGCAGCCCCTGGGCATCCGGGGAGCTGTTTTTT
NA | TRBJ1-2 | TRBV5-1 | NA | CASDQEGANYGYTF | TGCGCCAGCGACCAGGAAGGCGCTAACTATGGCTACACCTTC
NA | TRBJ1-6 | TRBV20-1 | NA | CSASEDTSNSPLHF | TGCAGTGCTAGCGAGGACACGTCTAATTCACCCCTCCACTTT
NA | TRBJ1-6 | TRBV15 | NA | CATSRVMNSPLHF | TGTGCCACCAGCAGAGTTATGAATTCACCCCTCCACTTT
few | TRBJ1-1 | TRBV28 | NA | CASRPSSGQNTEAFF | TGTGCCAGCAGACCATCCTCGGGACAGAACACTGAAGCTTTCTTT
many | TRBJ2-7 | TRBV27 | NA | CASSLSRMKYEQYF | TGTGCCAGCAGTTTATCCAGGATGAAGTACGAGCAGTACTTC
many | TRBJ2-1 | TRBV5-1 | TRBD2 | CASSLAGTSGGVEQFF | TGCGCCAGCAGCTTGGCCGGGACTAGCGGGGGGGTTGAGCAGTTCTTC
NA | TRBJ2-5 | TRBV7-3 | NA | CASSLGPGQTQYF | TGTGCCAGCAGCCTTGGACCGGGCCAGACCCAGTACTTC
few | TRBJ1-5 | TRBV20-1 | NA | CSAREPPGGEVQPQHF | TGCAGTGCTAGAGAACCCCCTGGAGGGGAGGTTCAGCCCCAGCATTTT
few | TRBJ1-2 | TRBV11-1 | NA | CASSLTLNGYTF | TGTGCCAGCAGCTTAACATTAAATGGCTACACCTTC
many | TRBJ1-1 | TRBV5-1 | TRBD1 | CASSDGQGTNTEAFF | TGCGCCAGCAGCGACGGACAGGGTACGAACACTGAAGCTTTCTTT
many | TRBJ2-5 | TRBV3-1 | TRBD2 | CASSQDLRAGGRETQYF | TGTGCCAGCAGCCAAGATCTTCGAGCGGGGGGTCGAGAGACCCAGTACTTC
many | TRBJ2-2 | TRBV3-1 | TRBD1 | CASSQDWDSGELFF | TGTGCCAGCAGCCAAGATTGGGACAGCGGGGAGCTGTTTTTT
few | TRBJ1-2 | TRBV6-2/TRBV6-3 | TRBD1 | CASSLKGYRGHYGYTF | TGTGCCAGCAGTTTAAAGGGGTACAGGGGGCACTATGGCTACACCTTC
many | TRBJ1-1 | TRBV20-1 | NA | CSAPNFQNTEAFF | TGCAGTGCTCCAAACTTCCAGAACACTGAAGCTTTCTTT
many | TRBJ2-2 | TRBV5-1 | NA | CASSLAAGPGELFF | TGCGCCAGCAGCTTGGCGGCAGGCCCCGGGGAGCTGTTTTTT
NA | TRBJ1-4 | TRBV5-1 | NA | CASKAGTNEKLFF | TGCGCCAGCAAAGCCGGGACTAATGAAAAACTGTTTTTT
few | TRBJ2-5 | TRBV5-1 | NA | CASAIQETQYF | TGCGCCAGCGCCATCCAAGAGACCCAGTACTTC
NA | TRBJ1-1 | TRBV9 | NA | CASSPKGGLNTEAFF | TGTGCCAGCAGCCCTAAAGGCGGCTTGAACACTGAAGCTTTCTTT